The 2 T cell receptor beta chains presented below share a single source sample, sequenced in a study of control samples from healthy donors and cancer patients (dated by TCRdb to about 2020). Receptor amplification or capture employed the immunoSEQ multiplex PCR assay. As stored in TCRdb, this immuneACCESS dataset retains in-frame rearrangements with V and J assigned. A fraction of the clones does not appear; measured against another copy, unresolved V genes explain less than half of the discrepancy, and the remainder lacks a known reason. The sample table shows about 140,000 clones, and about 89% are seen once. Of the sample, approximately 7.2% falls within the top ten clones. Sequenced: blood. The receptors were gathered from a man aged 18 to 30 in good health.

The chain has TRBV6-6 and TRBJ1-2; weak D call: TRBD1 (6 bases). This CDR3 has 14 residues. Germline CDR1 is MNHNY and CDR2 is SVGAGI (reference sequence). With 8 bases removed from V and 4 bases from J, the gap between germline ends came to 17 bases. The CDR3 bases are TGTGCCAGCGCCCCCTCTCAGGGGACCTATGGCTACACCTTC. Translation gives CASAPSQGTYGYTF.

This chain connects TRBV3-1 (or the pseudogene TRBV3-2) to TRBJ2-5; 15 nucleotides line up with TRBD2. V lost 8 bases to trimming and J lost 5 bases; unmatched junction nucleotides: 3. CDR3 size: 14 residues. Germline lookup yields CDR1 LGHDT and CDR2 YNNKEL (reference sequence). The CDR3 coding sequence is TGTGCCAGCGGGACTAGCGGGGGGACCGAGACCCAGTACTTC. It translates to CASGTSGGTETQYF.